This T cell receptor beta chain stems from a study of T cell repertoires in aging, cancer and after chemotherapy. Rearranged V-D-J TRB sequences were amplified with a mixed TRB-A/B primer pool. TCRdb re-called the multiplex PCR reads with MiXCR, one entry per CDR3 protein. The top ten clones hold roughly 10% of a sample with some 2,700 distinct CDR3 sequences, roughly a quarter of them seen once. Study-wide results and caveats: Compared with age-matched healthy donors, untreated hematological or solid cancer patients showed higher blood TCR clonality. Healthy donors lost TCR diversity with age mainly through richness, cancer patients through richness and evenness.

TCR beta rearrangements were amplified from peripheral blood genomic DNA. V was trimmed by 6 bases and J by 0 bases, leaving 1 base between them. The CDR3 extends over 12 amino acids. Germline values: CDR1 SGHDT, CDR2 YYEEEE. About this clonotype itself: What it binds is not known.

V and J are TRBV5-6 and TRBJ1-6; no clear D gene. Material for sequencing was blood. This sequence originates from a human donor with a solid tumor. CDR3 bases: TGTGCCAGCACCTCCTATAATTCACCCCTCCACTTT. Encoded protein: CASTSYNSPLHF.